The present T cell receptor (beta chain) was sequenced within a study of vaccination effects on CD4 cells after COVID-19. Findings and limits, study-wide: Of the vaccine-induced clones from healthy vaccinees, merely 1 of 255 recognized common cold coronaviruses as well. Convalescent patients in the study were few, and early post-infection timepoints were absent.

The V gene's germline CDR1 is MNHNS and CDR2 SASEGT. V lost 4 bases to trimming and J lost 5 bases; unmatched junction nucleotides: 9. The CDR3 extends over 16 amino acids. This clone has a single count. What it binds is not known. Repertoires were generated with immunoSEQ multiplex PCR, while TCRdb's copy carries only in-frame clones and drops some. Among roughly 41,000 clones listed, less than 70% were seen once. Sequencing in the ViraFEST assay came after antigen-specific CD4+ T cells had been expanded with viral peptide pools, which were used to stimulate PBMC. Isolating CD4+ T cells followed ten to eleven days of culture. Vaccinated participants had no history of SARS-CoV-2 infection and tested negative for nucleocapsid antibodies. Wells containing a few million PBMC each were cultured with around 9.1 IU/ml IL-2 and 8 to 10 ug/ml peptides. Both day 3 and day 7 saw half the medium replaced with IL-2 medium.

The TCR was taken from a human donor who received a COVID-19 vaccine. V and J are TRBV6-1 and TRBJ2-1; 9 positions match TRBD1. The sample in question was CD4+ T cells from PBMCs cultured with HCoV-OC43 spike peptides, obtained before COVID-19 vaccination. As to subset: HCoV-OC43 spike overlapping peptide pool stimulation. This CDR3 is CASSGLQGAGNNEQFF. The DNA of the CDR3 is TGTGCCAGCAGTGGACTACAGGGGGCGGGGAACAATGAGCAGTTCTTC.